The T cell receptor beta chain described here comes from a study of early T cells in non-severe SARS-CoV-2 infection. Study information: Sequenced material consisted of bulk RNA (from unsorted whole blood), and chains were unpaired.

V lost 6 bases and J lost 3, with 11 bases in between. CDR1 is MNHEY, CDR2 SVGAGI, per germline. The CDR3 consists of 14 residues. Individual cDNA molecules were tagged with unique molecular identifiers. TCRdb passed the 5' RACE reads through MiXCR, listing each CDR3 protein once. The sample holds more than 65,000 distinct CDR3 sequences; about an eighth are singletons and the top ten take approximately 1.3%. This clonotype was observed many times. The sequenced sample was whole blood. The source of this sequence is an adult who was a healthcare worker with PCR-confirmed SARS-CoV-2 infection or an uninfected control (not recorded which). The chain is built from TRBV6-5 and TRBJ1-4, with D perhaps TRBD1 (5 bases). In DNA form, the CDR3 reads TGTGCCAGCAGCCCGGGGGGGGCTAATGAAAAACTGTTTTTT. Its protein product is CASSPGGANEKLFF.